What follows are 4 T cell receptor beta chains derived from one specimen sequenced in a study of regulatory dendritic cells for organ transplantation (dated by TCRdb to about 2017). Libraries were made using the immunoSEQ multiplex PCR assay. Here the immuneACCESS table is served through TCRdb, limited to in-frame sequences with V and J called. Missing clones are a known gap in these copies; in checked studies unresolved V genes cover under half, and the rest lacks a known reason. The table for this sample lists about 5,400 clones; about 70% of them were counted only once. The ten largest make up 15% to 20% of the sample. Sorted T cell subsets were CFSE-labeled and co-cultured for roughly 5 days with allogeneic regulatory or mature dendritic cells at a 1:10 DC:T ratio. For these receptors, no antigen is known. The sequenced sample consisted of memory CD8+ T cells from blood cultured with regulatory dendritic cells. The intended sense of this specimen's cell subset or site label: CD45RO+ memory T cells. These receptors all come from a human donor in good health.

The chain links TRBV6-4 to TRBJ2-1; 10 bases match TRBD2. The CDR3 has 15 amino acids. V lost 4 bases, J lost 4 bases, and 4 bases stayed unmatched. The germline gives CDR1 MRHNA, CDR2 SNTAGT. In DNA, the CDR3 is TGTGCCAGCAGTGTAGCGGGAGGTACATACAATGAGCAGTTCTTC. Translating gives CASSVAGGTYNEQFF.

This chain uses TRBV6-4 with TRBJ2-1; D is ambiguous. There are 13 residues in the CDR3. With 5 bases removed from V and 4 bases from J, the gap between germline ends came to 9 bases. The germline CDR1 and CDR2 sequences are MRHNA and SNTAGT. The CDR3 nucleotides are TGTGCCAGCAGTTCGAATGCTTACAATGAGCAGTTCTTC. Translation: CASSSNAYNEQFF.

This clone appeared a single time. The rearrangement uses TRBV5-7 and TRBJ2-1; TRBD2 might be the D (7 bases). TRBV5-7 is given ORF status, its function remaining uncertain. This CDR3 contains 14 residues. V was cut by 3 bases and J by 5 bases, with 12 bases left in between. CDR3 sequence: CASSWGGQNNEQFF. In nucleotides, the CDR3 is TGTGCCAGCAGCTGGGGGGGGCAGAACAATGAGCAGTTCTTC.

The chain carries TRBV12-2 and TRBJ2-1; the tabulated D call, TRBD1, remains unverified against the DNA. TRBV12-2 is reported as a pseudogene. The length of the CDR3 is 14 residues. The CDR3 loop is CASRPRPGQSEQFF. CDR3 bases: TGTGCAAGTCGCCCACGACCCGGACAATCTGAGCAGTTCTTC.